This TCR beta chain was found in a study of T cell responses to AZD1222 COVID-19 vaccine. TCRdb's copy holds only in-frame clones and misses some; the assay was immunoSEQ multiplex PCR. The sample consists of some 280,000 clones, about 94% of them appearing once. Germline V gives CDR1 SGHNT, CDR2 YYREEE (reference sequence). V was shortened by 0 bases and J by 7 bases, with 13 bases between the two germline ends. There are 14 residues in the CDR3. This TCR was sampled from an adult who received the AZD1222 COVID-19 vaccine. The rearrangement uses TRBV5-4 and TRBJ1-2, with TRBD1 as a possible D gene (5 bases). This material consisted of peripheral blood, taken 28 days after the second AZD1222 dose. The CDR3 sequence: CASSLAPHDSGYTF. For the CDR3, the DNA is TGTGCCAGCAGCTTGGCCCCCCACGACAGTGGCTACACCTTC.